Following are 25 T cell receptor beta chains from one sample sequenced in a study of glioma-infiltrating T cells (dated by TCRdb to about 2016). The sequencer was an Illumina MiSeq. The iRepertoire nested amplicon-rescue multiplex PCR (arm-PCR) platform was used to amplify TCR alpha and beta CDR3 regions from RNA. Using fastp trimming at Q25 and MiXCR clonotype assembly, TCRdb reanalyzed the public sequencing data and kept in-frame beta chains. Entries that share a CDR3 protein sequence are merged under the most common genes and DNA. The sample contains around 130,000 distinct CDR3 sequences, about 22% of them found a single time. The ten largest make up about 30% of the sample. Sequenced input: glioma tissue, nonneoplastic brain tissue, or PBMCs (not recorded which). These receptors were taken from a human donor with low-grade glioma or glioblastoma, undergoing nonglioma brain surgery, or in good health (not recorded which).

This clonotype has just a few counts. Here the CDR3 reads CATSDKETQYF. The CDR3 DNA sequence: TGTGCCACCAGTGATAAAGAGACCCAGTACTTC. J is TRBJ2-5 and V is TRBV24-1; D unresolved. The length of the CDR3 is 11 residues. The ends were cut back, 3 bases at V and 3 bases at J, with 1 base in the middle. Germline CDR1 and CDR2: KGHDR and SFDVKD.

The chain carries TRBV3-1 and TRBJ2-5; TRBD1 agrees at 7 bases. The CDR3 consists of 14 residues. V shed 5 bases and J 4 bases; nucleotides not matched to a gene: 7. Germline CDR1 reads LGHDT; CDR2 reads YNNKEL (reference sequence). The CDR3 bases are TGTGCCAGCAGCTTGAAGGGGGCTGGAGAGACCCAGTACTTC. It translates to CASSLKGAGETQYF.

At least ten counts were recorded for this clonotype. The chain uses TRBV15 and TRBJ2-5, with 7 nucleotides matching TRBD1. This CDR3 is built from 16 residues. Germline V gene sequence: CDR1 LNHNV, CDR2 YYDKDF (reference sequence). Losses at the gene ends were 0 bases for V and 1 base for J; bases not matched to a gene: 5. This CDR3 is CATSRDPDRVQETQYF. The CDR3 coding sequence is TGTGCCACCAGCAGAGATCCCGACAGGGTCCAAGAGACCCAGTACTTC.

This clonotype showed up just a few times. The chain carries TRBV15 and TRBJ1-6; D unclear. In germline, CDR1 is LNHNV, CDR2 YYDKDF (reference sequence). CDR3 length equals 16 residues. Trimming removed 3 bases at V and 1 base at J, with 10 bases between. CDR3 DNA: TGTGCCACCAGCAGTGACAAAGGATCCTATAATTCACCCCTCCACTTT. Amino acids: CATSSDKGSYNSPLHF.

Many counts were recorded for this clonotype. V gene TRBV15 combines with J gene TRBJ2-7, with D perhaps assigned TRBD1 or TRBD2 (5 bases each). V lost 3 bases and J 5 bases, leaving 11 bases between the germline ends. There are 13 residues in the CDR3. Germline CDR1 reads LNHNV; CDR2 reads YYDKDF (reference sequence). As DNA, the CDR3 is TGTGCCACCAGCAGGGGGGTGTTGAACGAGCAGTACGTC. Protein product: CATSRGVLNEQYV.

This clonotype occurred a few times. The V gene is TRBV11-2, the J gene TRBJ1-1, with D hard to call. Germline CDR1 and CDR2: SGHAT and FQNNGV. V dropped 4 bases and J dropped 6 bases, with 12 bases sitting between them. The CDR3 spans 13 residues. The CDR3 sequence: CASSSNRASEAFF. As DNA, the CDR3 is TGTGCCAGCAGCTCCAACAGAGCGTCTGAAGCTTTCTTT. Combining the CDR3 with reference TRBV11-2 and TRBJ1-1 gives the whole variable domain EAGVAQSPRYKIIEKRQSVAFWCNPISGHATLYWYQQILGQGPKLLIQFQNNGVVDDSQLPKDRFSAERLKGVDSTLKIQPAKLEDSAVYLCASSSNRASEAFFGQGTRLTVV.

To note about this clonotype: One base away lies a much larger clone, so this may be a sequencing read error. The chain couples TRBV20-1 to TRBJ2-3; D ambiguous. CDR3 size: 11 residues. The germline V gene encodes CDR1 DFQATT and CDR2 SNEGSKA (reference sequence). The V gene lost 7 bases and the J gene lost 4 bases, with 9 bases spanning the gap. Here the CDR3 reads CSGPGADTQYF. CDR3 nucleotides: TGCAGTGGTCCTGGTGCAGATACGCAGTATTTT.

This clonotype was observed a few times. This sequence joins TRBV20-1 and TRBJ1-4, with D tentatively TRBD1 (5 bases). Per the germline V gene, CDR1 is DFQATT and CDR2 is SNEGSKA (reference sequence). The V and J ends lost 0 bases and 0 bases respectively, with 11 bases between them. The CDR3 totals 16 residues. The CDR3 DNA is TGCAGTGCTAGAGATAGCGGGGGAGCAACTAATGAAAAACTGTTTTTT. This gives the protein CSARDSGGATNEKLFF.

With respect to this clonotype: A much larger clone differs by one base, so this may be a read error. The V and J genes are TRBV27 and TRBJ2-3, with 8 nucleotides matching TRBD1. Germline loops: CDR1 MNHEY, CDR2 SMNVEV (reference sequence). This CDR3 has 16 amino acids. J lost 4 bases, V lost 5 bases, and 11 bases had no gene match. CDR3 loop: CASSLLRDRSADTQYF. DNA for the CDR3: TGTGCCAGCAGTCTACTCCGGGACAGGAGCGCAGATACGCAGTATTTT.

This clonotype was seen only a few times. The V gene is TRBV28, the J gene TRBJ2-7, with no clear D. The CDR3 sequence is 15 residues long. V lost 6 bases, J lost 2 bases, and 17 bases lay in between. Per the germline V gene, CDR1 is MDHEN and CDR2 is SYDVKM. The CDR3 DNA sequence: TGTGCCAGCAGCTCCCCGGGTAGCTCGGCCTACGAGCAGTACGTC. As protein: CASSSPGSSAYEQYV.

The chain employs TRBV24-1 and TRBJ2-3; no reliable D call. V lost 1 base, J lost 0 bases, and 10 bases lay in between. Germline values: CDR1 KGHDR, CDR2 SFDVKD. The CDR3 spans 16 residues. The CDR3 is CATSDFSSSSTDTQYF. In DNA, the CDR3 is TGTGCCACCAGTGATTTCTCCAGTTCTAGCACAGATACGCAGTATTTT.

This chain links TRBV7-6 with TRBJ2-3; 9 bases map to TRBD1. The trim removed 3 bases at V and 3 bases at J, leaving 4 bases unmatched. The CDR3 consists of 15 residues. Germline loops: CDR1 SGHVS, CDR2 FNYEAQ. CDR3 DNA sequence: TGTGCCAGCAGCTTCTGGACAGGGGATACAGATACGCAGTATTTT. Translation gives CASSFWTGDTDTQYF. Using reference TRBV7-6 and TRBJ2-3 for the parts outside the CDR3, the full variable domain is GAGVSQSPRYKVTKRGQDVALRCDPISGHVSLYWYRQALGQGPEFLTYFNYEAQQDKSGLPNDRFSAERPEGSISTLTIQRTEQRDSAMYRCASSFWTGDTDTQYFGPGTRLTVL.

The chain has TRBV28 and TRBJ2-7; 9 bases agree with TRBD1. The CDR3 has 13 amino acids. The J segment lost 7 bases and the V segment lost 6 bases, leaving 7 bases of the junction unmatched. The germline V gene has CDR1 MDHEN and CDR2 SYDVKM. The CDR3: CASSQTGTGEQYV. The DNA for the CDR3 is TGTGCCAGCAGCCAGACCGGGACAGGGGAGCAGTACGTC.

This clonotype has only a few counts. The rearrangement links TRBV29-1 to TRBJ2-7; D possibly corresponds to TRBD1 (6 bases). V lost 4 bases and J lost 6, with 16 bases in between. The CDR3 is 13 residues long. Germline V gives CDR1 SQVTM, CDR2 ANQGSEA. CDR3 sequence (DNA): TGCAGCGTTGTTGAGGCAGGGGTCGGCGAGCAGTACGTC. Translating it yields CSVVEAGVGEQYV.

This clonotype was seen many times. The rearrangement joins TRBV15 to TRBJ2-5, with 7 bases aligning to TRBD1. V lost 3 bases, J lost 1 base, and 5 bases stayed unmatched. The CDR3 has 15 amino acids. Germline V gene data show CDR1 as LNHNV and CDR2 as YYDKDF (reference sequence). As DNA, the CDR3 is TGTGCCACCAGCAGTGAGCCAGGGGGCCAAGAGACCCAGTACTTC. Its protein product is CATSSEPGGQETQYF.

In its sample, this clonotype was seen a few times. The chain carries TRBV6-6 and TRBJ1-2; possibly TRBD1 for D (5 bases). The CDR3 is 14 amino acids. Per the germline V gene, CDR1 is MNHNY and CDR2 is SVGAGI (reference sequence). The V end was cut by 2 bases, the J end by 5 bases, with 12 bases between. The CDR3 sequence is CASSYTGTQYGYTF. CDR3 nucleotide sequence: TGTGCCAGCAGTTACACCGGGACCCAATATGGCTACACCTTC.

The V gene is TRBV11-2, the J gene TRBJ1-4, with no clear D. The CDR3 consists of 12 residues. Trimming took off 5 bases at V and 6 bases at J, with 7 bases between the two ends. Germline V gives CDR1 SGHAT, CDR2 FQNNGV. The CDR3, as DNA: TGTGCCAGCAGCCACGCTGATGAAAAACTGTTTTTT. It specifies CASSHADEKLFF.

This clonotype was detected many times. The rearrangement uses TRBV5-4 and TRBJ2-3; D possibly corresponds to TRBD1 (5 bases). The CDR3 sequence is 12 residues long. Germline CDR1 and CDR2: SGHNT and YYREEE (reference sequence). V was cut by 5 bases and J by 4 bases, with 8 bases left in between. The CDR3 DNA sequence: TGTGCCAGCAGGGACATAGCAGATACGCAGTATTTT. Translation gives CASRDIADTQYF.

The CDR3 loop reads CASSKRTGGNTGELFF. In DNA, the CDR3 is TGTGCCAGCAGTAAACGGACAGGGGGCAACACCGGGGAGCTGTTTTTT. The chain is built from TRBV6-5 and TRBJ2-2, with TRBD1 matching over 11 bases. The CDR3 runs 16 residues. J was trimmed by 2 bases and V by 5 bases; bases with no gene match: 4. Germline assignment: CDR1 MNHEY and CDR2 SVGAGI.

This clonotype was detected a few times. This chain uses TRBV12-3 or TRBV12-4 with TRBJ2-7; 7 bases map to TRBD2. The V segment lost 4 bases and the J segment 2 bases; nucleotides outside the gene matches: 11. The CDR3 spans 16 residues. CDR3 loop: CASSSDRGEITYEQYV. The CDR3 region has the DNA TGTGCCAGCAGTTCTGACCGGGGGGAAATAACCTACGAGCAGTACGTC.

Comments on this clonotype: The germline gene is not matched at one end of the junction; a read error may be the cause. The CDR3 DNA reads as TGTACCAGCAGACCGACAGGGATTATGCCTGAGCAGTTCTTC. Its translation: CTSRPTGIMPEQFF. The chain is built from TRBV6-5 and TRBJ2-1, with TRBD1 matching 7 bases. The V gene's germline CDR1 is MNHEY and CDR2 SVGAGI. The CDR3 loop spans 14 amino acids.

This clonotype was observed a single time. Being one base from a much bigger clone, this may be a read error. The chain uses TRBV12-3 or TRBV12-4 and TRBJ2-1; 9 nucleotides agree with TRBD2. The V gene end was trimmed by 6 bases and the J gene end by 6 bases; junction bases not matched to a gene: 6. The CDR3 has 14 amino acids. CDR3 bases: TGTGCCAGCAGGCCTAGCGGGGCGTGCAATGAGCAGTTCTTC. Translating gives CASRPSGACNEQFF.

J is TRBJ1-5 and V is TRBV24-1; 7 nucleotides match TRBD1. The V gene's germline CDR1 is KGHDR and CDR2 SFDVKD. J gave up 5 bases and V 4 bases, and 1 base lay outside the gene matches. CDR3 length: 13 residues. The DNA of the CDR3 is TGTGCCACCAGTGACGACAGGGATCAGCCCCAGCATTTT. As protein: CATSDDRDQPQHF.

The CDR3 sequence is CASSLTGQGGGYTF. In nucleotides, the CDR3 is TGTGCCAGCAGCCTGACGGGACAGGGAGGCGGCTACACCTTC. The chain uses TRBV6-1 and TRBJ1-2; TRBD1 matches at 9 bases. The V gene end was trimmed by 6 bases and the J gene end by 8 bases; junction bases not matched to a gene: 10. Germline V gives CDR1 MNHNS, CDR2 SASEGT. CDR3 length equals 14 residues.

This clonotype has only a few counts. CDR3 region: CSASLARGHTDTQYF. The CDR3 nucleotides are TGCAGTGCCAGCCTAGCGAGGGGCCACACAGATACGCAGTATTTT. The chain recombines TRBV20-1 with TRBJ2-3; D may be TRBD2 (6 bases). This CDR3 is 15 amino acids long. The V gene lost 6 bases and the J gene lost 2 bases, with 18 bases spanning the gap. Germline CDR1 is DFQATT and CDR2 is SNEGSKA (reference sequence).